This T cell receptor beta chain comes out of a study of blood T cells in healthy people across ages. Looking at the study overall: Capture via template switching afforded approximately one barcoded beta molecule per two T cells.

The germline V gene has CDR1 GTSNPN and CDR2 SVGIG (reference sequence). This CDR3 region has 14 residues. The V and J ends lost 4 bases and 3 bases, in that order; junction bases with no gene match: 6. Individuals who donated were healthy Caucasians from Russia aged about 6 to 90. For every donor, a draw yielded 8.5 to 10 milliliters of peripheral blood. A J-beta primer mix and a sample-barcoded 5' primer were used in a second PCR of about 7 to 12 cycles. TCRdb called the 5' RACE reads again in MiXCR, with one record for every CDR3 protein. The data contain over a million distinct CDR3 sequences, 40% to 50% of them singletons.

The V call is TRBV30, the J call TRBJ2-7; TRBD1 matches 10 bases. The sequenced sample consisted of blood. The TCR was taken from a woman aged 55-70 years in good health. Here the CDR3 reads CAWTDRGQNYEQYF. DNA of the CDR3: TGTGCCTGGACCGACAGGGGGCAAAACTACGAGCAGTACTTC.